This T cell receptor beta chain derives from a study of blood T cell repertoires in COVID-19. The overall study: The United States, Italy and Spain provided the acute and convalescent COVID-19 samples. Sources were T cells, B-cell-depleted T cells, or PBMCs; the material itself was cDNA or gDNA.

The J segment lost 2 bases and the V segment lost 5 bases, leaving 5 bases of the junction unmatched. CDR1 and CDR2 (germline): SNHLY, FYNNEI. The CDR3 totals 14 residues. Original handling: Estimation of nucleated cell counts relied on the amplification of reference gene primers. Sequencing was performed with immunoSEQ multiplex PCR; in TCRdb, only in-frame clones are kept and a portion is missing. The DNA was the basis for D and trimming; V, J and clone size are from that table. Of 180,000 or so clones in the sample, 86% were seen once. The sequence was obtained from a man aged 55 to 69 with acute or convalescent COVID-19. The sequencing sample was made of peripheral blood. The chain combines TRBV2 with TRBJ2-5, with 7 bases fitting TRBD2. The CDR3 sequence: CASSHSGKQETQYF. The DNA for the CDR3 is TGTGCCAGCAGTCACAGCGGGAAGCAAGAGACCCAGTACTTC.